Reported below is one T cell receptor beta chain. The data originate from a study of T cells in tumors after PD-1 blockade. Overall study: Mean per blood sample: 113,528 templates (24,679-257,772), some 36,000 unique clonotypes.

CDR1 is MNHNY, CDR2 SVGAGI, per germline (reference sequence). This CDR3 is built from 13 residues. Trimming pared 8 bases from V and 1 base from J, leaving 11 bases between. TCRdb's table, derived via immunoSEQ multiplex PCR, lists solely in-frame clones and lacks some. The data contain approximately 60,000 clones, roughly 70% of them singletons. Sequences were derived from PBMCs, sampled after anti-PD-1 treatment. The chain joins TRBV6-6 to TRBJ1-2, with D unresolved. The receptor's source is a human donor with basal cell carcinoma. This CDR3 is CASAGRFNYGYTF. The DNA for the CDR3 is TGTGCCAGCGCGGGGAGATTTAACTATGGCTACACCTTC.